This TCR beta chain was observed in a study of blood T cell repertoires in COVID-19 (dated by TCRdb to the early 2020s). As for the study more broadly: The collaborator samples originated in the United States, Italy and Spain and spanned the acute and convalescent phases of COVID-19. The sample metadata nearly always contained a de-identified subject ID, COVID-19 status, age in years and sex. Where available, HLA class I and class II types were obtained from metadata supplied by the sample provider rather than from assay-based typing. The material from the prospective study consisted of cDNA or gDNA derived from T cells, B-cell-depleted T cells, or PBMCs. The repertoires were released in a freely available public database meant as a resource for research on the immune response to SARS-CoV-2. Deeply sampled blood TCRbeta repertoires from subjects exposed to, actively infected with, or recovered from COVID-19 were included in the dataset. Samples were obtained from the ongoing ImmuneRACE study (first 160 participants) and from 1,200 or so subjects provided by 6 global collaborators. General conclusions and limits of the study: The amount of clinical and demographic metadata varied by source and participant and was provided uncurated.

Concerning this clone: Its antigen is still unknown. The input lacks base qualities; no much larger clone sits a single base away.

In the prospective study, participants were roughly 18 to 100 years old, resided in about two dozen geographic areas of the United States, and were enrolled through a virtual design. Cohort assignment in the prospective study relied on participant-reported clinical history from a screening survey and a study questionnaire. Exposed participants had been in contact with someone with a PCR-confirmed or clinician-diagnosed COVID-19 case within 2 weeks of study entry. Mobile phlebotomists in the prospective study collected whole blood, serum and a nasopharyngeal or oropharyngeal swab from every participant. Prospective study participants could optionally give additional blood draws and questionnaires over an approximately 2-month period. Prospective study blood samples were shipped either frozen or at room temperature before DNA extraction. The CDR3 covers 15 residues, taking in both the cysteine and the phenylalanine. Left in the record is the CDR3 DNA by itself, 45 bases read in frame from the first base. Deletion took 4 bases off V and 12 bases off J, with a span of 23 bases between the germline ends. Reading the germline V gene gives CDR1 SGDLS and CDR2 YYNGEE.

The immunoSEQ Assay, a bias-controlled multiplex PCR, was used to amplify TCRbeta CDR3 regions from genomic DNA. Turning to the authors' computational methods: The number of nucleated cells in each sample was estimated from the amplification of reference gene primers within the assay. To quantify the absolute abundance of each unique TCRbeta CDR3 rearrangement, sequence reads were collapsed and filtered. For each sample, productive Simpson clonality was calculated as the square root of Simpson's diversity index over productive rearrangements. TCRdb retrieved this table from immuneACCESS and kept in-frame rearrangements only. Not all clones are present; in checked studies, unresolved V genes account for under half, and no reason is known for the remainder. V and J calls plus clone size are reproduced from that table; the DNA served to infer D and trimming. Counted in this sample were 300,000 to 400,000 clones; 85% of them appeared once. The ten largest account for about 1.9% of the sample.

Sequences were obtained from PBMCs or T cells enriched from blood (not recorded which). This TCR came from a young woman who had been exposed to COVID-19. The sequence links TRBV9 to TRBJ2-1; TRBD1 is a possible D gene, resting on 5 matching bases. The nucleotide sequence reads as follows: TGTGCCAGCAGCCCGAGACCGGATACAGGCCTGCCGCAGTTCTTC. Its protein reads: CASSPRPDTGLPQFF. Joined to the reference TRBV9 and TRBJ2-1 proteins, this CDR3 gives the full variable domain: DSGVTQTPKHLITATGQRVTLRCSPRSGDLSVYWYQQSLDQGLQFLIQYYNGEERAKGNILERFSAQQFPDLHSELNLSSLELGDSALYFCASSPRPDTGLPQFFGPGTRLTVL.